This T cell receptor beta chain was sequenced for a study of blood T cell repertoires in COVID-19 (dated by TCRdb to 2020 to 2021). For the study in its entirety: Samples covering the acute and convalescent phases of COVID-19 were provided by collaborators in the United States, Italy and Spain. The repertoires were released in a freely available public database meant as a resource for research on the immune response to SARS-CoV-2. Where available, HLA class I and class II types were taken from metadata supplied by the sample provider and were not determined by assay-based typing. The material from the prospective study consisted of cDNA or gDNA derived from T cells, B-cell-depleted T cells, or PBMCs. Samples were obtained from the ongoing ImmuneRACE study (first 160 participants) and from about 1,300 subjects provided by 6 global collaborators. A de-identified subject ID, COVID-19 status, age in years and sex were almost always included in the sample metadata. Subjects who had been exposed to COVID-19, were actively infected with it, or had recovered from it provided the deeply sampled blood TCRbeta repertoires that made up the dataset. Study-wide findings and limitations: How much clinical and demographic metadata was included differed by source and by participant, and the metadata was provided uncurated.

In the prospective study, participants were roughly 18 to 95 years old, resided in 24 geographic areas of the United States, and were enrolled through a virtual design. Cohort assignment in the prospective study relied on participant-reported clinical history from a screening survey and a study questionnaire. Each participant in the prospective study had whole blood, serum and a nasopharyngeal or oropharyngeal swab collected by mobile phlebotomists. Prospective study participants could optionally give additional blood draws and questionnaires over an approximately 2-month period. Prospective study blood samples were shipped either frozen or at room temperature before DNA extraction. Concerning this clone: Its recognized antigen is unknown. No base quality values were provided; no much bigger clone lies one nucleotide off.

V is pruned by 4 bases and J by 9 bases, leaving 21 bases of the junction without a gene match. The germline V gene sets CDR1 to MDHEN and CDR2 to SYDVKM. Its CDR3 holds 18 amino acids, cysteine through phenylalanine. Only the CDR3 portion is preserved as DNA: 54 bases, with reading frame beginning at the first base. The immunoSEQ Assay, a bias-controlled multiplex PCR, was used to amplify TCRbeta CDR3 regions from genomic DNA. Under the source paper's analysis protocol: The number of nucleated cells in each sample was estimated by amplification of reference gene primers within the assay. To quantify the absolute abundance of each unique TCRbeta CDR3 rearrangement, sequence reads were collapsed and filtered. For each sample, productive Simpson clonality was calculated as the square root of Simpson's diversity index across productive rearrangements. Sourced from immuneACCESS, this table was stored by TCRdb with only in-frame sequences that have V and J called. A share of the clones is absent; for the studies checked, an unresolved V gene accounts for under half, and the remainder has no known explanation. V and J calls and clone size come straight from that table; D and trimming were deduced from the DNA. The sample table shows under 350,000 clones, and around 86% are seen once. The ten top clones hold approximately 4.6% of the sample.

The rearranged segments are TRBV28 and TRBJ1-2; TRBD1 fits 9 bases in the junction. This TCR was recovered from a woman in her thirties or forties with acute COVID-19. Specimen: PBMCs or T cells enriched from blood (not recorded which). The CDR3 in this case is CASSSLGGTGSLKGCYTF. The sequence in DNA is TGTGCCAGCAGTTCCCTGGGCGGGACAGGGAGTCTAAAGGGGTGCTACACCTTC.